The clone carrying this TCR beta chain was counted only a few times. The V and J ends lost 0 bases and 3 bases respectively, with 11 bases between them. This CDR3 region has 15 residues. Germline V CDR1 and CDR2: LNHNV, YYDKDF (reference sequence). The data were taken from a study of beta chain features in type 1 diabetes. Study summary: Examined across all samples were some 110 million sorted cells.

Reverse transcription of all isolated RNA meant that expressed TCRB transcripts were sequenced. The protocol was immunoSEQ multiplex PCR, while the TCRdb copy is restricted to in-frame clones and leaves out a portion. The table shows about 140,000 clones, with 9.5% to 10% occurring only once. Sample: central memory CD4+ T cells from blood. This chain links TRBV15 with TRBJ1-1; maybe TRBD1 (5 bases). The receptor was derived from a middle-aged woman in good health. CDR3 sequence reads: CATSRDLGGDTEAFF. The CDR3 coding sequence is TGTGCCACCAGCAGAGACCTGGGAGGGGACACTGAAGCTTTCTTT.